One sample yielded the 25 T cell receptor beta chains listed below, sequenced in a study of T-cell memory formation after mild COVID-19. MiXCR, run by TCRdb on the 5' RACE reads, gives a single entry per CDR3 protein. The sample shows around 160,000 distinct CDR3 sequences, roughly 12% of them seen only once. Material for sequencing was PBMCs or a T cell subset sorted from them (not recorded which). The receptors originated from a man younger than 35 who had mild COVID-19 (a few samples of this study predate the infection). Cell type and time point are not known.

Written as DNA, the CDR3 is TGTGCCAGCAGTGAAGTCGGGAGAGGGGTGGATCAGCCCCAGCATTTT. The encoded protein is CASSEVGRGVDQPQHF. V is TRBV6-1 and J is TRBJ1-5; possible D gene TRBD1, 5 bases. The CDR3 is 16 amino acids. The V gene's germline CDR1 is MNHNS and CDR2 SASEGT. V was shortened by 1 base and J by 5 bases, with 15 bases between the two germline ends.

This clonotype was counted ten times or more. The chain carries TRBV5-1 and TRBJ2-2; tentatively, D is TRBD2 (5 bases). The germline V and J ends were trimmed by 2 bases and 3 bases, with 11 bases remaining between them. CDR3 size: 15 residues. The V gene's germline CDR1 is SGHRS and CDR2 YFSETQ. In DNA form, the CDR3 reads TGCGCCAGCAGCTTTCCCTCCGGGGACACCGGGGAGCTGTTTTTT. This encodes CASSFPSGDTGELFF.

V usage is TRBV6-6 and J usage is TRBJ1-1; D perhaps matches TRBD1 (5 bases). Germline V gives CDR1 MNHNY, CDR2 SVGAGI (reference sequence). Trimming took off 7 bases at V and 4 bases at J, with 22 bases between the two ends. The length of the CDR3 is 16 residues. For the CDR3, the DNA is TGTGCCAGCACAGACCTGGGGGGGAGAAGAGGCACTGAAGCTTTCTTT. Amino acids: CASTDLGGRRGTEAFF.

This chain links TRBV28 with TRBJ1-1; TRBD1 is a possible D gene (6 bases). Germline V gene lookup returns CDR1 MDHEN and CDR2 SYDVKM. The CDR3 extends over 15 amino acids. Trimming shortened V by 5 bases and J by 0 bases, and 13 bases separated the two germline ends. As DNA, the CDR3 is TGTGCCAGCAGTCCTACAGGGCCCGTGAACACTGAAGCTTTCTTT. This translates into CASSPTGPVNTEAFF.

This sequence joins TRBV7-2 and TRBJ1-1; D is ambiguous. With 1 base removed from V and 7 bases from J, the gap between germline ends came to 7 bases. The CDR3 spans 12 residues. Germline assignment: CDR1 SGHTA and CDR2 FQGNSA. CDR3 region: CASSLDGYEAFF. CDR3 bases: TGTGCCAGCAGCTTAGACGGATATGAAGCTTTCTTT.

This clonotype was counted between two and nine times. The V and J genes are TRBV5-5 and TRBJ1-4, with a possible D match to TRBD1 (6 bases). The CDR3 runs to 14 residues. V was cut by 2 bases and J by 7 bases, with 12 bases left in between. In germline, CDR1 is SGHKS, CDR2 YYEKEE (reference sequence). This CDR3 reads CASSFEGVGEKLFF. The CDR3 nucleotides are TGTGCCAGCAGCTTTGAGGGGGTTGGTGAAAAACTGTTTTTT.

This clonotype has just a few counts. The chain joins TRBV6-2 or TRBV6-3 to TRBJ2-5; no reliable D call. CDR1 MNHEY and CDR2 SVGEGT come from the germline V gene. Deletions cut 5 bases from V and 4 bases from J, with 11 bases between. This CDR3 has 13 residues. CDR3 loop: CASSAHVPETQYF. The CDR3 coding sequence is TGTGCCAGCAGTGCACATGTCCCAGAGACCCAGTACTTC.

This clonotype was detected a few times. The V call is TRBV19, the J call TRBJ2-2; D unresolved. CDR3 length equals 16 residues. Trimming took 4 bases from V and 4 from J, leaving 16 bases between them. Germline V CDR1 and CDR2: LNHDA, SQIVND (reference sequence). The CDR3 protein is CASSRGRTDLTGELFF. CDR3 DNA sequence: TGTGCCAGTAGTAGGGGTCGGACGGACCTCACCGGGGAGCTGTTTTTT.

The rearrangement links TRBV11-2 to TRBJ2-7; 7 nucleotides line up with TRBD1. V lost 4 bases to trimming and J lost 7 bases; unmatched junction nucleotides: 10. CDR1 SGHAT and CDR2 FQNNGV come from the germline V gene. CDR3 length: 14 residues. The CDR3: CASSSPRQGGEQYV. The CDR3 DNA follows: TGTGCCAGCAGCTCCCCTCGACAGGGCGGGGAGCAGTACGTC.

This sequence joins TRBV5-1 and TRBJ1-5; 9 nucleotides agree with TRBD1. The CDR3 has 15 residues. From germline, CDR1 is SGHRS and CDR2 YFSETQ. V lost 6 bases and J lost 10; bases outside the gene matches: 14. DNA for the CDR3: TGCGCCAGCACCCTAGGGACAGGGCACCATGATCCCCAGCATTTT. Amino acid sequence: CASTLGTGHHDPQHF.

On this clonotype: This CDR3 is missing its conserved last phenylalanine or tryptophan, likely due to a read error. The V call is TRBV7-3, the J call TRBJ1-5; the D is unclear. The germline V gene encodes CDR1 SGHTA and CDR2 FQGTGA. This CDR3 contains 15 residues. The V gene lost 1 base and the J gene lost 6 bases, with 13 bases spanning the gap. CDR3 amino acids: CASSLKEEDGQPQHI. The CDR3 DNA sequence: TGTGCCAGCAGCTTAAAGGAGGAGGACGGTCAGCCCCAGCATATT.

The rearrangement joins TRBV6-2 or TRBV6-3 to TRBJ1-2; D perhaps matches TRBD1 (6 bases). Germline CDR1 MNHEY, CDR2 SVGEGT. V was cut by 2 bases and J by 4 bases, with 11 bases left in between. The CDR3 consists of 14 residues. CDR3 loop: CASSYRGQLYGYTF. In nucleotides, the CDR3 is TGTGCCAGCAGTTACCGTGGACAGCTCTATGGCTACACCTTC.

This clonotype came up a few times. The chain couples TRBV2 to TRBJ2-4; 8 bases align to TRBD1. V was pared by 5 bases and J by 9 bases, with 9 bases of the junction left unmatched. Germline CDR1 reads SNHLY; CDR2 reads FYNNEI. The CDR3 length is 14 residues. CDR3 loop: CASSPVQGVGIQYF. CDR3 bases: TGTGCCAGCAGTCCAGTACAGGGGGTCGGCATTCAGTACTTC. Filled out from reference TRBV2 and TRBJ2-4, the complete variable domain reads EPEVTQTPSHQVTQMGQEVILRCVPISNHLYFYWYRQILGQKVEFLVSFYNNEISEKSEIFDDQFSVERPDGSNFTLKIRSTKLEDSAMYFCASSPVQGVGIQYFGAGTRLSVL.

This clonotype was seen a handful of times. The V call is TRBV25-1, the J call TRBJ2-1; 9 bases fit TRBD2. With 6 bases clipped from V and 10 bases from J, the junction kept 19 bases outside the gene matches. The CDR3 spans 17 residues. Germline CDR1 MGHDK, CDR2 SYGVNS. This chain's CDR3 is CASSAPREAGGDPEQFF. Here the CDR3 DNA reads TGTGCCAGCAGCGCCCCGCGGGAAGCGGGAGGCGATCCGGAGCAGTTCTTC. Complete variable domain (other parts from reference TRBV25-1 and TRBJ2-1): EADIYQTPRYLVIGTGKKITLECSQTMGHDKMYWYQQDPGMELHLIHYSYGVNSTEKGDLSSESTVSRIRTEHFPLTLESARPSHTSQYLCASSAPREAGGDPEQFFGPGTRLTVL.

This clonotype was counted a few times. The chain combines TRBV11-2 with TRBJ1-1, with D unresolved. CDR3 length equals 13 residues. Germline loops: CDR1 SGHAT, CDR2 FQNNGV. V lost 8 bases and J lost 0, with 10 bases in between. The CDR3: CASRRTMNTEAFF. DNA for the CDR3: TGTGCCAGCCGACGAACTATGAACACTGAAGCTTTCTTT.

This clonotype was seen a handful of times. V is TRBV20-1 and J is TRBJ2-2; 10 nucleotides align to TRBD1. CDR3 size: 16 residues. Trimming removed 0 bases from V and 5 bases from J; junction bases left unmatched: 6. CDR1 and CDR2 (germline): DFQATT, SNEGSKA (reference sequence). The CDR3, as DNA: TGCAGTGCTAGAGACCGTCGGACAGGGGGAACCGGGGAGCTGTTTTTT. Protein sequence: CSARDRRTGGTGELFF.

The gene calls are TRBV9 and TRBJ2-1, with D hard to call. V was trimmed by 0 bases and J by 10 bases, leaving 14 bases between them. The CDR3 runs 14 residues. Germline V CDR1 and CDR2: SGDLS, YYNGEE. The CDR3 nucleotides read TGTGCCAGCAGCGTAGCCAGGAACACCGGGGAGCAGTTCTTC. The encoded protein is CASSVARNTGEQFF.

The table lists this clonotype with a few counts. This sequence joins TRBV7-2 and TRBJ1-5, with D possibly being TRBD1 (5 bases). The CDR3 contains 16 residues. Germline-derived CDR1 and CDR2 are SGHTA and FQGNSA. Between the trimmed V and J ends, which lost 3 bases and 6 bases, there was a span of 18 bases. CDR3 region: CASSLGTRGGGQPQHF. The CDR3 DNA follows: TGTGCCAGCAGCTTGGGAACTAGGGGAGGCGGTCAGCCCCAGCATTTT.

This clonotype was counted at least ten times. The J gene is TRBJ1-5, the V gene TRBV7-2; D perhaps matches TRBD1 (5 bases). Germline assignment: CDR1 SGHTA and CDR2 FQGNSA. This CDR3 has 13 residues. V lost 2 bases, J lost 7 bases, and 9 bases lay in between. CDR3 nucleotides: TGTGCCAGCAGCTTACGGGGGGACCAGCCCCAGCATTTT. Protein product: CASSLRGDQPQHF.

The CDR3 loop reads CASSYGSEQFF. The CDR3 nucleotides are TGTGCCAGCAGTTATGGGAGTGAGCAGTTCTTC. The chain employs TRBV6-5 and TRBJ2-1; D possibly corresponds to TRBD2 (5 bases). Trimming left V 3 bases short and J 9 bases short, with 6 bases between. Germline lookup yields CDR1 MNHEY and CDR2 SVGAGI. The CDR3 covers 11 residues.

This chain connects TRBV19 to TRBJ1-1; possibly TRBD1 for D (5 bases). The germline V gene has CDR1 LNHDA and CDR2 SQIVND (reference sequence). Deletions cut 6 bases from V and 6 bases from J, with 11 bases between. The CDR3 runs 12 residues. The CDR3 spells CASRGDGPEAFF. CDR3 DNA sequence: TGTGCCAGTAGGGGGGACGGCCCTGAAGCTTTCTTT.

This chain links TRBV7-9 with TRBJ1-2; 9 nucleotides agree with TRBD1. There are 14 residues in the CDR3. Per germline, CDR1 SEHNR and CDR2 FQNEAQ (reference sequence). The J segment lost 4 bases and the V segment lost 5 bases, leaving 5 bases of the junction unmatched. The CDR3 sequence is CASSVQGAFYGYTF. CDR3 DNA: TGTGCCAGCAGCGTACAGGGGGCTTTCTATGGCTACACCTTC.

The rearrangement joins TRBV20-1 to TRBJ2-3; 8 positions agree with TRBD2. The ends lost 7 bases at V and 5 bases at J; junction bases unmatched: 14. Germline assignment: CDR1 DFQATT and CDR2 SNEGSKA (reference sequence). The CDR3 has 15 residues. The CDR3 spells CSVRLGRGAGDTQYF. CDR3 in DNA: TGCAGTGTTCGACTTGGGCGGGGGGCCGGAGATACGCAGTATTTT.

This clonotype was picked up many times. The genes are TRBV7-2 and TRBJ2-2, with D perhaps TRBD2 (6 bases). Germline V CDR1 and CDR2: SGHTA, FQGNSA. The V end was cut by 5 bases, the J end by 0 bases, with 10 bases between. The CDR3 sequence is 15 residues long. CDR3 sequence reads: CASSLRLANTGELFF. In DNA, the CDR3 is TGTGCCAGCAGCCTGAGACTAGCGAACACCGGGGAGCTGTTTTTT.

This clonotype was observed a few times. The chain combines TRBV6-5 with TRBJ2-1, with TRBD2 as a possible D gene (5 bases). Germline V lookup: CDR1 MNHEY, CDR2 SVGAGI. The CDR3 runs 15 residues. Trimming stripped 0 bases from V and 4 bases from J, with 10 bases between. The CDR3 region is CASSYSGIAYNEQFF. For the CDR3, the DNA is TGTGCCAGCAGTTACTCGGGGATAGCGTACAATGAGCAGTTCTTC.